This T cell receptor beta chain appears in the sequencing data of a study of PD-1 blockade in classical Hodgkin lymphoma. Study details: On a schedule of every 2 weeks, patients received nivolumab 3 mg/kg intravenously. Study-wide points: Why repertoires differed is undefined; disease activity or prior therapy possibly contributed. Whoever responded completely had baseline diversity much like that seen in newly diagnosed patients.

This table comes from immunoSEQ multiplex PCR, and its TCRdb copy is limited to in-frame clones, with some not included. The sample lists around 65,000 clones, nearly 90% occurring once. The CDR3 sequence is 15 residues long. Unmatched junction bases numbered 6, after V lost 5 bases and J lost 4 bases. The germline CDR1 and CDR2 sequences are SGHVS and FQNEAQ. Time point defined: cycle 4 day 1 (C4D1), after less than seven weeks of nivolumab. Each and every patient relapsed after autologous stem cell transplantation, and patients got differing brentuximab vedotin exposure. Complete response, partial response or progressive disease constituted the best responses recorded. As to this clone: Antigen: not known.

The sequencing used peripheral blood mononuclear cells (PBMCs), collected before the fourth cycle of nivolumab. This chain links TRBV7-8 with TRBJ2-1; 9 nucleotides line up with TRBD1. The clonotype was recovered from a human donor with classical Hodgkin lymphoma. The CDR3 coding sequence is TGTGCCAGCAGCCAGGGACAGGGAGAGTACAATGAGCAGTTCTTC. Its protein is CASSQGQGEYNEQFF.